The source of this TCR beta chain is a study of cytomegalovirus exposure and HLA in healthy donors. Regarding the study as a whole: There were reportedly fewer N-insertions in an Asian-associated ancestry cluster than the approximately 670-donor mean, in a later analysis. In a later analysis, V- and J-gene trimming of beta chains associated with a DCLRE1C missense variant, replicated independently.

Trimming pared 0 bases from V and 6 bases from J, leaving 6 bases between. Germline lookup yields CDR1 LGHNA and CDR2 YNFKEQ. CDR3 length: 12 amino acids. Both 60 Vbeta primers and 13 Jbeta primers went into the PCR. The repertoire was sequenced with immunoSEQ multiplex PCR; TCRdb's copy has only in-frame clones and lacks some. Among approximately 300,000 clones, about 80% were seen once, and the ten largest hold about 0.28%. As regards this clone: Its matching antigen is unknown.

This sequence originates from a girl aged 2-10 years in good health and CMV-seronegative. The V gene is TRBV4-2, the J gene TRBJ2-7, with D tentatively TRBD2 (5 bases). The sequencing sample was made of PBMCs. In DNA form, the CDR3 reads TGTGCCAGCAGCCAAGATAGCGCCGAGCAGTACTTC. Protein: CASSQDSAEQYF.